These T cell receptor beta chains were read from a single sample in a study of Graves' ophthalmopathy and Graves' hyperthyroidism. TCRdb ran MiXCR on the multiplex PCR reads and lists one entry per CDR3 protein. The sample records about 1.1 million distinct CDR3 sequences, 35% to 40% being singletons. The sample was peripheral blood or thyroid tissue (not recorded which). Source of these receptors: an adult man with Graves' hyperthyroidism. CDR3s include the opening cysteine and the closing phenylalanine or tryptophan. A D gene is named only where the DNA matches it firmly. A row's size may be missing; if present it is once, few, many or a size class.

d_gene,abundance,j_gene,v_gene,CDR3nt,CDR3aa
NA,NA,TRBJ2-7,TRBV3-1,TGTGCCAGCAGCCAGCAGTGGGGCGGCGAGCAGTACTTC,CASSQQWGGEQYF
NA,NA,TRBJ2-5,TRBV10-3,TGTGCCATCAGTGATTCTAGGGGGGCCTGGGAGACCCAGTACTTC,CAISDSRGAWETQYF
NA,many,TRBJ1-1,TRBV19,TGTGCCAGTAGTGGCGCGAACACTGAAGCTTTCTTT,CASSGANTEAFF
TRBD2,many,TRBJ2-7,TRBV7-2,TGTGCCAGCAGCCCTAGCGGAGTAAACTACGAGCAGTACTTC,CASSPSGVNYEQYF
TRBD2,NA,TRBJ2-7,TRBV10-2,TGCGCCAGCAGTGCCGGACTAGCGGCTGCCACCTACGAGCAGTACTTC,CASSAGLAAATYEQYF
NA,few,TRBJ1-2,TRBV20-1,TGCAGTGCTAGAGAGAACTATGATGGCTACACCTTC,CSARENYDGYTF
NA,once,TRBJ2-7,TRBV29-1,TGCAGCGTGAGGGAATACGAGCAGTACTTC,CSVREYEQYF
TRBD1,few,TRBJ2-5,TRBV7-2,TGTGCCAGCAGCCATAGACAGGGTTCAGAGACCCAGTACTTC,CASSHRQGSETQYF
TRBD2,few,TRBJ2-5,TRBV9,TGTGCCAGCAGCGTGGGTGGCGGGAGAAGCAAAGAGTACCAAGAGACCCAGTACTTC,CASSVGGGRSKEYQETQYF
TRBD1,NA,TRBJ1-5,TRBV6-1,TGTGCCAGCGCCCGGACAGGAGATAGCAATCAGCCCCAGCATTTT,CASARTGDSNQPQHF
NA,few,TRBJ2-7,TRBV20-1,TGCAGTGCTAGGGGTCCCGGCCCCATCTCCTACGAGCAGTACTTC,CSARGPGPISYEQYF
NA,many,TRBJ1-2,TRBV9,TGTGCCAGCAGCCAAGGGGCAGCGGATGGCTACACCTTC,CASSQGAADGYTF
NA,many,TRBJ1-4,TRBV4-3,TGCGCCAGCAGCCAAGATCCTGGTCTTGAAAAACTGTTTTTT,CASSQDPGLEKLFF
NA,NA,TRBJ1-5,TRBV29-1,TGCAGCGTTGAGGAGGGTGGCTCCCAGCATTTT,CSVEEGGSQHF
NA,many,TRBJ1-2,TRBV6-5,TGTGCCAGCAGTTGGGACGAAAGAATCAACTATGGCTACACCTTC,CASSWDERINYGYTF
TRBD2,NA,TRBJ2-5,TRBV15,TGTGCCACCAGCCGAGCGGGAGGGACCCAAGAGACCCAGTACTTC,CATSRAGGTQETQYF
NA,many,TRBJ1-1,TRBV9,TGTGCCAGCAGCGCCCGGGTGGGGCCGACTGAAGCTTTCTTT,CASSARVGPTEAFF
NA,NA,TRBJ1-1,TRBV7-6,TGTGCCAGCAGTTACGTGGGGGACAACACTGAAGCTTTCTTT,CASSYVGDNTEAFF
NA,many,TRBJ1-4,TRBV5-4,TGTGCCAGCAGCCGATTGGACGATGAAAAACTGTTTTTT,CASSRLDDEKLFF
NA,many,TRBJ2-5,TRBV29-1,TGCAGCGTTGACCGGGGGGCGGAAGAGACCCAGTACTTC,CSVDRGAEETQYF
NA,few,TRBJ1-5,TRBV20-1,TGCAGTGGCCGACCGGGGGCAGCGAATCAGCCCCAGCATTTT,CSGRPGAANQPQHF
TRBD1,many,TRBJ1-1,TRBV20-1,TGCAGTGCCATATCGGACAGGGGGGACACTGAAGCTTTCTTT,CSAISDRGDTEAFF
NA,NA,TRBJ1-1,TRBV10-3,TGTGCCAGCAGTTACTCTTACCCGGGGAACACTGAAGCTTTCTTT,CASSYSYPGNTEAFF
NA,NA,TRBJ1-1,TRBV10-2,TGCGCCAGCAGTGCGTACCAGGGCGGAAACACTGAAGCTTTCTTT,CASSAYQGGNTEAFF
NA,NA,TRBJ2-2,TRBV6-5,TGTGTCAGCAGTTACGACGCGAAGGCGGGCGGGGAGCTGTTTTTT,CVSSYDAKAGGELFF
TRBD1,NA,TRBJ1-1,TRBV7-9,TGTGCCAGCAGCTTACTGGGGACAGGGAGGTTGAACACTGAAGCTTTCTTT,CASSLLGTGRLNTEAFF
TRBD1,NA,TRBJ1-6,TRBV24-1,TGTGCCAGCAGTAACCTAGGGACAGGGGGCGGTAATTCACCCCTCCACTTT,CASSNLGTGGGNSPLHF
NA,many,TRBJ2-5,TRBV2,TGTGCCAGCAGACGGGGGTTGGGAACCCAAGAGACCCAGTACTTC,CASRRGLGTQETQYF
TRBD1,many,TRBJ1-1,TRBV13,TGTGCCAGCAGCCCCGGACAGGGGGTAACTGAAGCTTTCTTT,CASSPGQGVTEAFF
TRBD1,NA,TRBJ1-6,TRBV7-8,TGTGCCAGCAGACTTCCAGGGGGACAGTATAATTCACCCCTCCACTTT,CASRLPGGQYNSPLHF
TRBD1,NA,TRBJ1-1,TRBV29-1,TGCAGCGGCAGGGGAGGGGGCATGAACACTGAAGCTTTCTTT,CSGRGGGMNTEAFF
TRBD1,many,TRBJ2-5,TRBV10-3,TGTGCCATCAGTGGTCCCGGGACAGGGACGGTTCAAGAGACCCAGTACTTC,CAISGPGTGTVQETQYF
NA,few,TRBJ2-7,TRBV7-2,TGTGCCAGCAGCCAAGATAGGCGGTTGTTCGCCTACGAGCAGTACTTC,CASSQDRRLFAYEQYF
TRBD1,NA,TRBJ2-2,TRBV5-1,TGCGCCAGCAGCGAAACAGGGGGTTACACCGGGGAGCTGTTTTTT,CASSETGGYTGELFF
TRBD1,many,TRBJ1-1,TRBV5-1,TGCGCCAGCAGCTCACACAGGGGGATGGGCACTGAAGCTTTCTTT,CASSSHRGMGTEAFF
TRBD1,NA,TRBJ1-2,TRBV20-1,TGCAGTGCTCCCAGGGACAGGGGTCTAAACTATGGCTACACCTTC,CSAPRDRGLNYGYTF
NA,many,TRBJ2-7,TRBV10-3,TGTGCCATCAGTGAGAGGCAGCACTACGAGCAGTACTTC,CAISERQHYEQYF